This T cell receptor (beta chain) was obtained from a study of T cells in women clearing cervical HPV infection (dated by TCRdb to between 2017 and 2018). Study-level background: The cases were about 25 women with histologically confirmed HPV16-related CIN3 or worse, and 2 of these cases were invasive cancers. A median age of around 35 years was observed in cases versus over 37 in controls, and no significant differences in baseline characteristics were found. Nested within Costa Rica's Guanacaste HPV Natural History Study, an exploratory proof-of-principle case-control study compared TCR repertoires across cervical HPV16 outcomes. Controls were 25 women whose single incident HPV16 infection cleared within 12 months without precancer or cancer developing. For cases, the median interval between lesion detection and blood sampling was about 160 days, with an interquartile range of about 80 to 210 days. Cases and controls were matched on year of sample collection and on age within five years. The parent cohort enrolled 9,800 or so women aged 18 or older in Guanacaste, Costa Rica, during about 1992 to 1995 and followed them for more than 6 years. Case blood was taken at the visit when the lesion was first identified, whereas control blood was taken when infection was no longer detected. Because only a few women had HLA typing data, the possibility that HLA type acted as a confounder could not be ruled out. As quality controls, five blinded duplicates were added to each group, bringing the total to 60 or so samples made up of around 50 participants and approximately 10 replicates. General conclusions and limits of the study: TRBV6-7 relative abundance was lower in cases than in controls (roughly 0.12% versus 0.15%; Bonferroni P = 0.0008). TCR repertoire richness was significantly higher in CIN3+ cases than in controls across sequencing depths, while evenness did not differ. The cross-sectional design could not show whether associations preceded infection or resulted from it; effector/memory subsets and HPV-specific T cells were not isolated. By combining richness with V gene abundances, random forest classifiers separated cases from controls with an estimated AUC of around 0.85. Because the number of T cells in each sample was unknown, differences in richness could reflect differing T-cell content rather than repertoire biology.

Notes on this clone: Its cognate antigen has yet to be identified. The read terminates 3 residues ahead of where the CDR3 ends, so the germline J gene completes it.

TCR beta CDR3 regions were amplified by multiplex PCR from an average of roughly 1.3 ug genomic DNA per sample using the immunoSEQ assay. Primer bias was corrected in the assay by using a complete synthetic TCR repertoire to establish an amplification baseline. The amplicons were sequenced on the Illumina platform. On the authors' methods: Sequence errors were corrected by clustering with frequency ratios and a modified nearest-neighbor algorithm, and the sequences were then analyzed in the immunoSEQ Analyzer using IMGT gene definitions. TCR richness and evenness were averaged over 20 rarefaction repeats at each rarefaction depth, excluding samples with fewer sequences than the depth. Relative abundances of V, D and J genes were compared between groups using Wilcoxon rank sum tests, with FDR correction applied. In the blinded duplicates, the intraclass correlation was approximately 95% for TCR richness and averaged around 80% across 60 to 70 gene segments. The source is immuneACCESS, and TCRdb retained only in-frame sequences with V and J called. Part of the clones is not carried over; for the studies checked, unresolved V genes explain less than half of this, and the remainder is unexplained. The D gene and trimming were derived from the DNA, and the V and J assignments and clone size from that table. In this sample's table one finds 30,000 to 45,000 clones. The biggest ten clones account for less than 8% of the sample.

The CDR3 spans 13 residues, from the cysteine through the phenylalanine. Shown are 30 bases from within the CDR3, in frame from base 1. At the junction V is shortened by 6 bases and J by 2 bases, with 9 bases in between. CDR1 and CDR2 are read off the germline V gene (reference sequence) as WNHNN and SYGVQD. Every participant had a single incident cervical HPV16 infection, and prevalent HPV16 infections were excluded. Cervical HPV DNA was detected by MY09/MY11 PCR and genotyped by dot-blot hybridization. Roughly 14 mL of heparinized blood was centrifuged, after which the buffy coat was aliquoted, frozen at -30 degrees C, and then stored at -80 degrees C. QIAGEN kits were used to extract genomic DNA from buffy coat specimens.

Sequencing was performed on blood buffy coat. Rearrangement joined TRBV10-1 to TRBJ2-3, with the D gene not clear enough to name. The receptor was isolated from a woman between 18 and 70 years old with a cervical HPV16 infection that either progressed to CIN3+ or cleared (not recorded which). The sequenced CDR3 bases are TGCGCCAGCAGAGAAAAAGCCACAGATACG. This encodes CASREKATDT. The CDR3 as a whole reads CASREKATDTQYF.